This T cell receptor (beta chain) was recovered during a study of radiotherapy plus CTLA-4 blockade in lung cancer. For the study at large: Overall, approximately 17% of patients showed an objective response, while about 30% attained disease control.

Broader study findings: Blood TCR clones of tumor origin expanded after radiotherapy plus ipilimumab.

CDR1 is LNHDA and CDR2 is SQIVND in the germline V gene (reference sequence). V gave up 4 bases and J gave up 4 bases, with 19 bases separating them. The CDR3 is 16 residues long. A note on this clone: As yet, its antigen is unknown.

Sequenced by immunoSEQ multiplex PCR; TCRdb stores in-frame clones only, minus some. The sample holds approximately 100,000 clones; more than 75% are singletons and the top ten take nearly 3.5%. This material consisted of peripheral blood, taken from a patient treated with radiotherapy plus ipilimumab. The J gene is TRBJ1-2, the V gene TRBV19; D is perhaps TRBD1 (6 bases). The TCR comes from a human donor with non-small cell lung cancer who had a partial response to radiotherapy plus ipilimumab. CDR3 bases: TGTGCCAGTAGTACGCGACAGGAACCACTTAGCTATGGCTACACCTTC. This encodes CASSTRQEPLSYGYTF.